The clone carrying this T cell receptor (beta chain) is labeled medium-sized. This record comes from a study of T cell repertoires in aging, cancer and after chemotherapy. Study details: Patients with glioblastoma brain tumors were sampled before and after temozolomide-based therapy.

Peripheral blood genomic DNA, not sorted cells or RNA, was the template. TRB rearrangements spanning V, D and J were amplified using mixed TRB-A/B primers. One entry per CDR3 protein, called by TCRdb with MiXCR from the multiplex PCR reads. The sample lists roughly 1,500 distinct CDR3 sequences, 28% seen once, with around 33% in the top ten. Germline V gene lookup returns CDR1 DFQATT and CDR2 SNEGSKA (reference sequence). The V end lost 4 bases, the J end lost 7 bases, and 22 bases lay between the germline ends. This CDR3 is built from 16 residues. This TCR came from a human donor with a solid tumor. The V gene is TRBV20-1, the J gene TRBJ2-2; no firm D call. Source material: blood. The CDR3 nucleotides read TGCAGTGCTACCCCCAGCTCGCCACGGACGGGCGGGGAGCTGTTTTTT. This gives the protein CSATPSSPRTGGELFF.